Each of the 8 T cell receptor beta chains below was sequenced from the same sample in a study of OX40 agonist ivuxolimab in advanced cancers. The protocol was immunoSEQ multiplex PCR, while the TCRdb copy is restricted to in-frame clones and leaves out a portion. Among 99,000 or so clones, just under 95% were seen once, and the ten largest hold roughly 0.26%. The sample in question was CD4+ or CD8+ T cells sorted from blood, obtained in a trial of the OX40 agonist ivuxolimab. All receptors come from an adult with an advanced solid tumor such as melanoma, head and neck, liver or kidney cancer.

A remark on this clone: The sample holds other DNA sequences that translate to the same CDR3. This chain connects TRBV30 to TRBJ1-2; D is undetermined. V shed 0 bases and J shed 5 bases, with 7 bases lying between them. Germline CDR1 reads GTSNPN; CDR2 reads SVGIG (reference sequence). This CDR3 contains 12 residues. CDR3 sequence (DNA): TGTGCCTGGAGTGTAGGTAGATATGGCTACACCTTC. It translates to CAWSVGRYGYTF. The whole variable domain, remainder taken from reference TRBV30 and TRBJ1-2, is SQTIHQWPATLVQPVGSPLSLECTVEGTSNPNLYWYRQAAGRGLQLLFYSVGIGQISSEVPQNLSASRPQDRQFILSSKKLLLSDSGFYLCAWSVGRYGYTFGSGTRLTVV.

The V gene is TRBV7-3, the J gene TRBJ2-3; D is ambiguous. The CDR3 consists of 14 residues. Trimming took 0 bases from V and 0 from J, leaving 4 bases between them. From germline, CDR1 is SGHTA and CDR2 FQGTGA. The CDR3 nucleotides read TGTGCCAGCAGCTTAACGGGCAGCACAGATACGCAGTATTTT. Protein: CASSLTGSTDTQYF. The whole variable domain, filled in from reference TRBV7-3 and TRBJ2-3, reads GAGVSQTPSNKVTEKGKYVELRCDPISGHTALYWYRQSLGQGPEFLIYFQGTGAADDSGLPNDRFFAVRPEGSVSTLKIQRTERGDSAVYLCASSLTGSTDTQYFGPGTRLTVL.

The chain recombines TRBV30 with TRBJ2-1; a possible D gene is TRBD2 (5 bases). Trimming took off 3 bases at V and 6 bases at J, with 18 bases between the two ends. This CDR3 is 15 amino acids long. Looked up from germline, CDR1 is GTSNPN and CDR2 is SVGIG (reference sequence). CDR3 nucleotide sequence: TGTGCCTGGAGAGATTGGTTGAGAGGGAGCAATGAGCAGTTCTTC. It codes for CAWRDWLRGSNEQFF.

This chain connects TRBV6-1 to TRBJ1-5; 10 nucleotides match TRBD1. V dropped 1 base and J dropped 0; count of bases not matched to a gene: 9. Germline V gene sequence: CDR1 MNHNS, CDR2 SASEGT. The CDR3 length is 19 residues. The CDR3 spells CASSEEGQGTYYSNQPQHF. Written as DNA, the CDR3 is TGTGCCAGCAGTGAAGAGGGACAGGGGACCTATTATAGCAATCAGCCCCAGCATTTT.

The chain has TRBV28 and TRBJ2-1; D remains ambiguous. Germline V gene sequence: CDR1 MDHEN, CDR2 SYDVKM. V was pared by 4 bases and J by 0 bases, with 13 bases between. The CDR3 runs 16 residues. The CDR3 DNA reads TGTGCCAGCAGTTCGTATGCGTCGGGCTCCTACAATGAGCAGTTCTTC. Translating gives CASSSYASGSYNEQFF.

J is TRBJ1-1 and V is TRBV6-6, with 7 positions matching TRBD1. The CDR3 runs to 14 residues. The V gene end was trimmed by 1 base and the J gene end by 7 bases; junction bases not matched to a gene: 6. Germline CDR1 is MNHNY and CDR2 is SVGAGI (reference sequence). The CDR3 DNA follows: TGTGCCAGCAGTTACTTGGACAGGCCCATTGAAGCTTTCTTT. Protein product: CASSYLDRPIEAFF.

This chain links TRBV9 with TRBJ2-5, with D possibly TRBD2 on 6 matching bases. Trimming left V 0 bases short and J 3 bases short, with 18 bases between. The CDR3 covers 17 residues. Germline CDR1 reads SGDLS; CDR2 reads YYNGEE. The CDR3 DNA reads TGTGCCAGCAGCGTAGGGGCTAGCGCCAAGGTGGAAGAGACCCAGTACTTC. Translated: CASSVGASAKVEETQYF. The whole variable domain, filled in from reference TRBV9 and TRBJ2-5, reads DSGVTQTPKHLITATGQRVTLRCSPRSGDLSVYWYQQSLDQGLQFLIQYYNGEERAKGNILERFSAQQFPDLHSELNLSSLELGDSALYFCASSVGASAKVEETQYFGPGTRLLVL.

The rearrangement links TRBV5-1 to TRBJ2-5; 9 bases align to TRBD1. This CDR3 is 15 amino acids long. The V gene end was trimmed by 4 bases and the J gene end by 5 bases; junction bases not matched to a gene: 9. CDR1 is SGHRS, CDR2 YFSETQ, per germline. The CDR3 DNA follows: TGCGCCAGCAGCAGTACAGGGGGCGGCGGGGAGACCCAGTACTTC. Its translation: CASSSTGGGGETQYF. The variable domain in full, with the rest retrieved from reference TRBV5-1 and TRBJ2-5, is KAGVTQTPRYLIKTRGQQVTLSCSPISGHRSVSWYQQTPGQGLQFLFEYFSETQRNKGNFPGRFSGRQFSNSRSEMNVSTLELGDSALYLCASSSTGGGGETQYFGPGTRLLVL.